This T cell receptor (beta chain) was documented in a study of regulatory T cells in long-lasting Graves disease. Study-level findings and limits: The sample size was small, and this may have reduced accuracy. TCR diversity was lower in persistent Graves' patients (versus newly diagnosed ones).

Note on this clonotype: Its antigen is not identified.

Time point noted: persistent/refractory GD, antithyroid drugs over 5 years with positive TRAb. The TCR library was made from RNA extracted from PBMCs. It was an endocrinology department in Xi'an, China, that provided the patients. Arm-PCR of CDR3 regions with iRepertoire HTBI primers generated TCR beta libraries. TCRdb re-analysed the multiplex PCR reads in MiXCR, keeping a single row per CDR3 protein. The table shows 310,000 or so distinct CDR3 sequences, with approximately 20% occurring only once. Sequenced material: peripheral blood mononuclear cells (PBMCs), taken when the disease was refractory, from a patient treated with antithyroid drugs. This clonotype was obtained from a female donor with Graves disease.

CDR3 amino acids: CASSQEAIQETQYF. The CDR3 DNA reads TGTGCCAGCAGCCAAGAGGCAATCCAAGAGACCCAGTACTTC. The gene calls are TRBV3-1 and TRBJ2-5; D unresolved. Germline V gene data show CDR1 as LGHDT and CDR2 as YNNKEL (reference sequence). V lost 0 bases, J lost 1 base, and 6 bases lay in between. The CDR3 totals 14 residues.